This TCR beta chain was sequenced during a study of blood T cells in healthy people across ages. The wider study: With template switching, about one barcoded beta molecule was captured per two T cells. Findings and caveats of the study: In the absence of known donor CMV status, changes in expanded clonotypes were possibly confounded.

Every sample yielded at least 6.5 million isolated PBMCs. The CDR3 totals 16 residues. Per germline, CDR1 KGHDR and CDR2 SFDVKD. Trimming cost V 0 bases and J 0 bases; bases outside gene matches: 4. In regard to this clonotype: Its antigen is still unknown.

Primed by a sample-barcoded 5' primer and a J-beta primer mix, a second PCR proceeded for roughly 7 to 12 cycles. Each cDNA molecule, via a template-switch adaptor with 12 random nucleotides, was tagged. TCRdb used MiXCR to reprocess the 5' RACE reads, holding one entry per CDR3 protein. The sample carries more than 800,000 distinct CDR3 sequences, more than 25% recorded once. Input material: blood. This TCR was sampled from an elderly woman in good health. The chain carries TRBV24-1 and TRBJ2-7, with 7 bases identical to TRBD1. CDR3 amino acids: CATSDLDRESSYEQYF. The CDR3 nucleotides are TGTGCCACCAGTGATTTGGACAGGGAAAGCTCCTACGAGCAGTACTTC.